A selection of T cell receptor beta chains follows, all from one sample in a study of siplizumab effects on memory and regulatory T cells. Sequenced by immunoSEQ multiplex PCR; TCRdb stores in-frame clones only, minus some. The top ten clones hold 0.32% of a sample with approximately 110,000 clones, about 92% of them seen once. Sequenced sample: CD4+ T cells sorted from blood. Receptors originate from a human donor in good health. Both conserved end residues are part of each CDR3. D genes are given only for firm matches. The size entry is marked missing in some rows and otherwise reads once, few, many or a size class.

clone_size j_call d_call v_call cdr3_nt cdr3_aa
once TRBJ2-1 NA TRBV18 TGTGCCAGCTCACTAACCCAGGCGTCTAGCTCCTACAATGAGCAGTTCTTC CASSLTQASSSYNEQFF
once TRBJ1-5 NA TRBV6-1 TGTGCCAGCAGTGAAGCTTTCGGACAGAGATATAGCAATCAGCCCCAGCATTTT CASSEAFGQRYSNQPQHF
NA TRBJ1-5 NA TRBV11-2 TGTGCCAGCAGCCCCCATCAGGGCCAGCCCCAGCATTTT CASSPHQGQPQHF
NA TRBJ2-5 TRBD2 TRBV5-1 TGCGCCAGCAGCACGAGTGCGGGGGGGCCTGAGCAAGAGACCCAGTACTTC CASSTSAGGPEQETQYF
NA TRBJ2-1 TRBD2 TRBV30 TGTGCCTGGAACCTTCCGGGAGGCCTAGACAATGAGCAGTTCTTC CAWNLPGGLDNEQFF
NA TRBJ1-5 NA TRBV5-1 TGCGCCAGCAGCCCTGGCGAGTATAGCAATCAGCCCCAGCATTTT CASSPGEYSNQPQHF
NA TRBJ1-5 NA TRBV9 TGTGCCAGCAGCTCCGGGACAAGGGGCAATCAGCCCCAGCATTTT CASSSGTRGNQPQHF
NA TRBJ2-3 TRBD2 TRBV7-8 TGTGCCAGCAGCCCGACTAGCGGGAGGGTACGGGGTACGCAGTATTTT CASSPTSGRVRGTQYF
NA TRBJ2-2 NA TRBV7-9 TGTGCCAGCAGCTCCAGACAGTACACCGGGGAGCTGTTTTTT CASSSRQYTGELFF
NA TRBJ2-3 NA TRBV6-5 TGTGCCAGCAGTTCCGAGCGAGATACGCAGTATTTT CASSSERDTQYF
NA TRBJ2-3 TRBD2 TRBV4-1 TGCGCCAGCAGCCAAGACCCGAGCGGGGGGGCCTACTATACGCAGTATTTT CASSQDPSGGAYYTQYF
NA TRBJ2-5 TRBD2 TRBV11-3 TGTGCCAGCAGCCCGGGACTAGCGGGAACGGAGACCCAGTACTTC CASSPGLAGTETQYF
NA TRBJ2-1 NA TRBV6-5 TGTGCCAGCAGTTACAGAGGCTACAATGAGCAGTTCTTC CASSYRGYNEQFF
NA TRBJ2-5 NA TRBV5-4 TGTGCCAGCAGCGTAAAGCAGGGATCGGAGACCCAGTACTTC CASSVKQGSETQYF
NA TRBJ2-7 NA TRBV5-1 TGCGCCAGCAGCTTGGTTGTTGACAGGCCCTACGAGCAGTACTTC CASSLVVDRPYEQYF
few TRBJ2-4 NA TRBV5-6 TGTGCCAGCAGCTACCAGGGAGCCAAAAACATTCAGTACTTC CASSYQGAKNIQYF
NA TRBJ1-2 NA TRBV6-1 TGTGCCAGCAGTGAAGTGAGGGATTATGGCTACACCTTC CASSEVRDYGYTF
once TRBJ2-3 TRBD1 TRBV6-6 TGTGCCAGCAGTCACAGGGGTTCCACAGATACGCAGTATTTT CASSHRGSTDTQYF
NA TRBJ1-1 NA TRBV28 TGTGCCAGCAGTTTTCGGAACACTGAAGCTTTCTTT CASSFRNTEAFF
NA TRBJ2-2 TRBD1 TRBV5-1 TGCGCCAGCAGCCTAGGGACAGGGGGCGTCGGGGAGCTGTTTTTT CASSLGTGGVGELFF
NA TRBJ1-1 NA TRBV7-8 TGTGCCAGCAGCCCACAGCATGACACTGAAGCTTTCTTT CASSPQHDTEAFF
once TRBJ2-5 NA TRBV18 TGTGCCAGCTCCCTGGGGCATGTGGAGACCCAGTACTTC CASSLGHVETQYF
once TRBJ1-3 TRBD1 TRBV18 TGTGCCAGCTCGAGTGACAGGGCTGGAAACACCATATATTTT CASSSDRAGNTIYF
once TRBJ2-3 TRBD2 TRBV5-1 TGCGCCAGCAGCTTGAGCGGGGGGCCCGGCACAGATACGCAGTATTTT CASSLSGGPGTDTQYF
NA TRBJ1-2 TRBD1 TRBV4-3 TGCGCCAGCAGCCACGGCGGGACAGGTGGCTACACCTTC CASSHGGTGGYTF
NA TRBJ2-7 TRBD1 TRBV2 TGTGCCAGCAGGCGACAGGGGAGGCCGTACTTC CASRRQGRPYF
once TRBJ2-6 TRBD1 TRBV2 TGTGCCAGCGCAGGGACAGGGGGCGCTGGGGCCAACGTCCTGACTTTC CASAGTGGAGANVLTF
NA TRBJ2-7 TRBD1 TRBV7-9 TGTGCCAGCAGCAACCGGGGACAGGGAATCCACGAGCAGTACTTC CASSNRGQGIHEQYF
NA TRBJ2-1 TRBD2 TRBV10-3 TGTGCCATCAGTGAGGAGACTAGCGTGGTAAATGAGCAGTTCTTC CAISEETSVVNEQFF
once TRBJ2-5 NA TRBV21-1 TGTGCCAGCCCTCATGACCTGGGACAGGGGTTTTGGACCCAGTACTTC CASPHDLGQGFWTQYF
NA TRBJ1-3 NA TRBV7-9 TGTGCCAGCAGCTTAGTCACGGCAGGGACTGGAAACACCATATATTTT CASSLVTAGTGNTIYF
NA TRBJ1-2 NA TRBV6-4 TGTGCCAGCAGTGACTCTCCGGGGGATGGCTACACCTTC CASSDSPGDGYTF
NA TRBJ1-2 NA TRBV14 TGTGCCAGCAGCCAAGTGGCAAGGGACTTCAACCCGAGGGACTATGGCTACACCTTC CASSQVARDFNPRDYGYTF
NA TRBJ2-7 NA TRBV7-2 TGTGCCAGCAGCTCACTAGTGGACCACGAGCAGTACTTC CASSSLVDHEQYF
NA TRBJ2-3 NA TRBV6-1 TGTGCCAGCAGGGAGCTGGCGTTGGGCACAGATACGCAGTATTTT CASRELALGTDTQYF
NA TRBJ2-4 TRBD2 TRBV15 TGTGCCACCAGCAGAGATTTTACCGGGACTAGCGGGACCAAAAACATTCAGTACTTC CATSRDFTGTSGTKNIQYF
NA TRBJ1-2 NA TRBV5-1 TGCGCCAGCAGCTCCACGGGAAGCTATGGCTACACCTTC CASSSTGSYGYTF
NA TRBJ2-2 TRBD2 TRBV9 TGTGCCAGCAGCGTCCCCCCTGGAGCGGGAGGCACCGGGGAGCTGTTTTTT CASSVPPGAGGTGELFF
NA TRBJ2-1 TRBD2 TRBV29-1 TGCAGCGTTGGGGTGACGGTGACTAGCGCCAACAATGAGCAGTTCTTC CSVGVTVTSANNEQFF
NA TRBJ2-2 TRBD2 TRBV7-8 TGTGCCAGCAGCTTTCGGCGGGGGGGAACTGGGGAGCTGTTTTTT CASSFRRGGTGELFF
NA TRBJ2-5 TRBD2 TRBV7-8 TGTGCCAGCAGCTTAGGCCTGCGGGGGGCGGGTGAGACCCAGTACTTC CASSLGLRGAGETQYF
NA TRBJ2-5 NA TRBV15 TGTGCCACCAGCAGAGATGGCCTAGCTCAAGAGACCCAGTACTTC CATSRDGLAQETQYF
NA TRBJ2-7 NA TRBV14 TGTGCCAGCAGCCAAAGGACACAGGGTTCGGGCGAGCAGTACTTC CASSQRTQGSGEQYF
NA TRBJ2-5 NA TRBV5-1 TGCGCCAGCAGCTCGGGTCCCCGAGAGACCCAGTACTTC CASSSGPRETQYF
NA TRBJ1-2 NA TRBV19 TGTGCCAGTAGTACCCTAAACCGACCCGGACAAGGGCGACAAGGCTACACCTTC CASSTLNRPGQGRQGYTF
once TRBJ1-3 NA TRBV5-4 TGTGCCAGCAGCCCGGACAGACTAAGCTCTGGAAACACCATATATTTT CASSPDRLSSGNTIYF
few TRBJ1-3 NA TRBV5-8 TGTGCCAGCAGCTTGGCGTCCTCTGGAAACACCATATATTTT CASSLASSGNTIYF
NA TRBJ2-1 NA TRBV9 TGTGCCAGCAGCGTATCGTCCCCCAATGAGCAGTTCTTC CASSVSSPNEQFF
NA TRBJ2-7 TRBD2 TRBV7-9 TGTGCCAGCAGCTTAGGCGACCGGGACGGGAGGTGGGAGCAGTACTTC CASSLGDRDGRWEQYF
NA TRBJ2-7 TRBD1 TRBV23-1 TGCGCCAGCAGTCAACCAGACAGGGATGAGCAGTACTTC CASSQPDRDEQYF
NA TRBJ1-6 NA TRBV6-1 TGTGCCAGCACCCGAGGGAGCTCCTATAATTCACCCCTCCACTTT CASTRGSSYNSPLHF